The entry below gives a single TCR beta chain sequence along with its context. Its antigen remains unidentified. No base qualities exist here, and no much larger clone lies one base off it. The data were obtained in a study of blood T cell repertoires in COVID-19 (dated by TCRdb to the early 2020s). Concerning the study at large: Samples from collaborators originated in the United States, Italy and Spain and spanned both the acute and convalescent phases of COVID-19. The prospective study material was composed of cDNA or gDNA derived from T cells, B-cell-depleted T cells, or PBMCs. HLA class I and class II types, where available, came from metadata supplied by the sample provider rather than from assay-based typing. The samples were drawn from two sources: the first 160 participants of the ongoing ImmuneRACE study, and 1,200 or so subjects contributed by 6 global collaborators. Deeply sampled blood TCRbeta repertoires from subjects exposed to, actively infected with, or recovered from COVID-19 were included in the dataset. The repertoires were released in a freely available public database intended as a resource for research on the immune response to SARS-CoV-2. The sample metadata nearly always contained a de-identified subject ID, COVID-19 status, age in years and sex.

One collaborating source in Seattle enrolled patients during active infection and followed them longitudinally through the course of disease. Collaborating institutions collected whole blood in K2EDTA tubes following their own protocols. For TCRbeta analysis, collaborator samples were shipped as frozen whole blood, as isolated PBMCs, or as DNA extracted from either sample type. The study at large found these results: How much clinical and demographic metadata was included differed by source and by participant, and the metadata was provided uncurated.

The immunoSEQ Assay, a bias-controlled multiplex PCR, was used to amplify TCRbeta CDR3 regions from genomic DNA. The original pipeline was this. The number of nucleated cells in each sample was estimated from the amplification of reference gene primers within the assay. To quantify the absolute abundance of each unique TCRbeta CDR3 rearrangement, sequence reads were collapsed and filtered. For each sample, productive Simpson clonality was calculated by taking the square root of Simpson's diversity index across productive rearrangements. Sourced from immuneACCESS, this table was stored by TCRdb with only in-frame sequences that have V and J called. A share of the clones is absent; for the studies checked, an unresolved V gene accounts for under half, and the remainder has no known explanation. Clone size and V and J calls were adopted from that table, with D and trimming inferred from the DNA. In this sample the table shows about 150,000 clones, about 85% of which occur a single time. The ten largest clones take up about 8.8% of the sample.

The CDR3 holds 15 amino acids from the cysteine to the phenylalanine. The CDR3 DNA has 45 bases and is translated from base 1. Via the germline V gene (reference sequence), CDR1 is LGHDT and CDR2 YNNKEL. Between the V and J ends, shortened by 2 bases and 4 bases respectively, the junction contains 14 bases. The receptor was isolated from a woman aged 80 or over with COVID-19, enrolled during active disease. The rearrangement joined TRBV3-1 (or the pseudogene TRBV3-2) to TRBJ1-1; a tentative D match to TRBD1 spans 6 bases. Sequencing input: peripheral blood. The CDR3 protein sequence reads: CASSQLGARATEAFF. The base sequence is TGTGCCAGCAGCCAATTGGGGGCGAGGGCCACTGAAGCTTTCTTT.